This T cell receptor (beta chain) was profiled in a study of CD8+ T cells in alopecia areata. The study, taken as a whole, reports: Because of a solitary nonresponder, the connection of baseline CD8+ expansion to response stays uncertain.

Germline CDR1 reads SGHTA; CDR2 reads FQGNSA. The V and J ends lost 1 base and 6 bases respectively, with 6 bases between them. This CDR3 spans 13 amino acids. As for treatment: oral pan-JAK inhibitor, 5-10 mg twice daily. PBMCs served as the source from which CD4+ and CD8+ T cells were sorted. To note about this clone: Antigen specificity is unknown.

As the sequencing template, cDNA was produced by extracting RNA and reverse transcribing it. Profiling relied on immunoSEQ multiplex PCR, and the TCRdb table lists in-frame clones only, not all of them. The sample has some 45,000 clones, approximately 92% seen once. The clonotype comes from a human donor with alopecia areata. The sample in question was CD8+ T cells sorted from blood, obtained at week 24, from a patient treated with tofacitinib. The V and J genes are TRBV7-2 and TRBJ2-2; no clear D gene. This CDR3 is CASSLVGSGELFF. The CDR3 DNA sequence: TGTGCCAGCAGCTTAGTGGGGTCCGGGGAGCTGTTTTTT.